This TCR beta chain stems from a study of blood T cell repertoires in COVID-19. Study-wide background: The origin of the acute and convalescent COVID-19 samples was the United States, Italy and Spain.

The Seattle patients, enrolled during active infection, were followed longitudinally. CDR1 is KGHSH, CDR2 LQKENI, per germline. CDR3 length equals 15 residues. With 4 bases clipped from V and 6 bases from J, the junction kept 4 bases outside the gene matches. Libraries were prepared by immunoSEQ multiplex PCR; TCRdb keeps only in-frame clonotypes and omits some of them. The sample carries 150,000 to 190,000 clones, approximately 84% recorded once. The chain employs TRBV18 and TRBJ1-5, with 12 bases lining up with TRBD1. The source material was peripheral blood. The origin of this receptor is a woman aged 55-69 years with COVID-19, enrolled during active disease. The CDR3, as DNA: TGTGCCAGCTCACGGGACAGGGGGCTGGGTCAGCCCCAGCATTTT. The encoded protein is CASSRDRGLGQPQHF. Supplemented by reference TRBV18 and TRBJ1-5, the full variable domain reads NAGVMQNPRHLVRRRGQEARLRCSPMKGHSHVYWYRQLPEEGLKFMVYLQKENIIDESGMPKERFSAEFPKEGPSILRIQQVVRGDSAAYFCASSRDRGLGQPQHFGDGTRLSIL.